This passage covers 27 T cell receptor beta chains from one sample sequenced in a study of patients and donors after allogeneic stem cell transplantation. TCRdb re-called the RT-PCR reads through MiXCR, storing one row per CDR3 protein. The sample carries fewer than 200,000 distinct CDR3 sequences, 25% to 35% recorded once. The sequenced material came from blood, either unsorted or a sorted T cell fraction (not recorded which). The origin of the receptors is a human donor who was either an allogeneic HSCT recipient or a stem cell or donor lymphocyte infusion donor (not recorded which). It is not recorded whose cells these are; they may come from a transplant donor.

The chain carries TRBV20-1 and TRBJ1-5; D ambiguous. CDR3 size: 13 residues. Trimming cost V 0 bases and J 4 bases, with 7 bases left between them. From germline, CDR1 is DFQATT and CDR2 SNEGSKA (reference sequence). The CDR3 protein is CSARDGRNQPQHF. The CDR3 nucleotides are TGCAGTGCTAGAGATGGGAGAAATCAGCCCCAGCATTTT.

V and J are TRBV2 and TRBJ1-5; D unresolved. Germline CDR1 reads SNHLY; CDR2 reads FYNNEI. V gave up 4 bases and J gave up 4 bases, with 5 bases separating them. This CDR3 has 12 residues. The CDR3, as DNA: TGTGCCAGCAGTGTGGGGAATCAGCCCCAGCATTTT. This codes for CASSVGNQPQHF.

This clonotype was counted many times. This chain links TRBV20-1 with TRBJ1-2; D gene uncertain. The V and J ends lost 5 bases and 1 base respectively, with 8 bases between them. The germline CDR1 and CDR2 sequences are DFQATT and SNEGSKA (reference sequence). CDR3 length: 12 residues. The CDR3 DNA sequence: TGCAGTGCTGCAGACGATAACTATGGCTACACCTTC. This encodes CSAADDNYGYTF.

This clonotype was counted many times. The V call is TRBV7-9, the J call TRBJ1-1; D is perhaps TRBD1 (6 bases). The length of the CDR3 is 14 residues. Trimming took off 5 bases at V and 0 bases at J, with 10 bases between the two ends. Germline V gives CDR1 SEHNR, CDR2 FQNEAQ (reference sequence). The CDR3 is CASSRTELNTEAFF. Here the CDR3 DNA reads TGTGCCAGCAGCCGGACAGAATTGAACACTGAAGCTTTCTTT.

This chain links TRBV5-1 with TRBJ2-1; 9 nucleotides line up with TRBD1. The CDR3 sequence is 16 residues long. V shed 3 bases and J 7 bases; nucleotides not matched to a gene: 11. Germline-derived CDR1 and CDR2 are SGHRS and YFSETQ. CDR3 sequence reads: CASSWAMGTGLNEQFF. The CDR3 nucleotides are TGCGCCAGCAGCTGGGCCATGGGGACAGGGCTAAATGAGCAGTTCTTC.

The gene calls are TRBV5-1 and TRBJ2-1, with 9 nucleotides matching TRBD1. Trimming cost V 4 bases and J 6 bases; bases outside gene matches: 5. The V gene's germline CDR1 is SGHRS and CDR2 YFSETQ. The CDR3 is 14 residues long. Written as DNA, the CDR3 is TGCGCCAGCAGCCCCGACAGGGGGATCAATGAGCAGTTCTTC. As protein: CASSPDRGINEQFF.

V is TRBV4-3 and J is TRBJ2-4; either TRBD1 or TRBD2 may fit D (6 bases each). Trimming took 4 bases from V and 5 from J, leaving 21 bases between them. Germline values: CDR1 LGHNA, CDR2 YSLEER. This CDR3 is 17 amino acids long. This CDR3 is CASSPHTGRWEQNIQYF. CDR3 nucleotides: TGCGCCAGCAGCCCGCACACAGGGAGGTGGGAACAAAACATTCAGTACTTC.

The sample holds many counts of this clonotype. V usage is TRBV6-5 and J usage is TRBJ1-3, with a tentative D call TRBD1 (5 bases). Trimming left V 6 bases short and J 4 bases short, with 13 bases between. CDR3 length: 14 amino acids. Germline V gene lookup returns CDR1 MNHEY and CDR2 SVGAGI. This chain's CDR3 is CASRMGLMGNTIYF. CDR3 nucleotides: TGTGCCAGCAGAATGGGACTTATGGGAAACACCATATATTTT.

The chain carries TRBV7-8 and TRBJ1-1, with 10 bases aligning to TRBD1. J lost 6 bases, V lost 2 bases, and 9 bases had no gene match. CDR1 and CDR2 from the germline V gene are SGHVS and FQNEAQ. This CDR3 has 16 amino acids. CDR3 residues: CASSLFEGQGRAEAFF. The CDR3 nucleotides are TGTGCCAGCAGCTTATTTGAGGGACAGGGGCGCGCTGAAGCTTTCTTT.

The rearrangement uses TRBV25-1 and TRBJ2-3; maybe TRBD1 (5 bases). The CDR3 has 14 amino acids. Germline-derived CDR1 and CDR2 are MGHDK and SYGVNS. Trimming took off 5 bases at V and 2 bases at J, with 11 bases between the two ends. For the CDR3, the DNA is TGTGCCAGCAGTTTGCAGGGAAACACAGATACGCAGTATTTT. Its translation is CASSLQGNTDTQYF.

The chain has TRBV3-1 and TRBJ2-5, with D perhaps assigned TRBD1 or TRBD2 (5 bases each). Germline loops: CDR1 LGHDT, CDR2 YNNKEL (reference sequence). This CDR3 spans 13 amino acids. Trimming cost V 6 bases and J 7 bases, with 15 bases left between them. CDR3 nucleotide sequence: TGTGCCAGCAGATCCGGGACCACTGTGACCCAGTACTTC. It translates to CASRSGTTVTQYF.

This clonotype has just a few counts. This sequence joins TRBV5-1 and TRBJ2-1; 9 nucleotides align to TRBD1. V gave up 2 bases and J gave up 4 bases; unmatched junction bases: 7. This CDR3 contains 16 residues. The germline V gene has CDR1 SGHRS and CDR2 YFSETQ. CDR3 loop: CASSFTGGAGYNEQFF. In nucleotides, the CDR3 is TGCGCCAGCAGCTTTACAGGGGGCGCGGGGTACAATGAGCAGTTCTTC.

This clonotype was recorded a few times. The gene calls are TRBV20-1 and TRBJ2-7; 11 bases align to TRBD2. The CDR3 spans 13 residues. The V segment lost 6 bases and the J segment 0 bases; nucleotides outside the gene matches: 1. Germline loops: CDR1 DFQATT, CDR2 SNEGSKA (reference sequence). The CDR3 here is CSAGTSGSYEQYF. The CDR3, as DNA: TGCAGTGCCGGGACTAGCGGCTCCTACGAGCAGTACTTC.

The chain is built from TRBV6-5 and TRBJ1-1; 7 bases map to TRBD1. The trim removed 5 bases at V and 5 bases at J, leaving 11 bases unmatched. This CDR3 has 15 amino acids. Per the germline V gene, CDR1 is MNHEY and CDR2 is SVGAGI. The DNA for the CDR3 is TGTGCCAGCAGTGCTCAGGGGGGGACGGGGACTGAAGCTTTCTTT. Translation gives CASSAQGGTGTEAFF.

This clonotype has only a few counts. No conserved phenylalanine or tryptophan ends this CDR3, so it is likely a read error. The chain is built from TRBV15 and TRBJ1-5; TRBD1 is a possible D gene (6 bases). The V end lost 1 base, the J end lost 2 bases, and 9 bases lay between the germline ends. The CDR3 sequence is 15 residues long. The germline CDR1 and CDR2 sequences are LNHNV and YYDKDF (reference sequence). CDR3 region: CATSRAAGGNQPQHL. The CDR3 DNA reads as TGTGCCACCAGCAGAGCTGCAGGGGGCAATCAGCCCCAGCATCTT.

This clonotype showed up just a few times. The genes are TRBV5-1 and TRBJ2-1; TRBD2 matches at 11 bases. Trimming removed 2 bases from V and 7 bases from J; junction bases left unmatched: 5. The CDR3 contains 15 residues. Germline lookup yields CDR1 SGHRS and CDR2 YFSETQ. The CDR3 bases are TGCGCCAGCAGCTTCCTAGCGGGAGGCGGGAATGAGCAGTTCTTC. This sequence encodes CASSFLAGGGNEQFF.

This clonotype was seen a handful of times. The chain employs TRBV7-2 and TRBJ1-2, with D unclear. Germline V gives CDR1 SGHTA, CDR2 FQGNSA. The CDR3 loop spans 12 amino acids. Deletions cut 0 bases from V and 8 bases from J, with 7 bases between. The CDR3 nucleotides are TGTGCCAGCAGCTTAGCGTATAAAGGCTACACCTTC. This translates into CASSLAYKGYTF. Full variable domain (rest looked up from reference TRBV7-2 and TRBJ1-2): GAGVSQSPSNKVTEKGKDVELRCDPISGHTALYWYRQSLGQGLEFLIYFQGNSAPDKSGLPSDRFSAERTGGSVSTLTIQRTQQEDSAVYLCASSLAYKGYTFGSGTRLTVV.

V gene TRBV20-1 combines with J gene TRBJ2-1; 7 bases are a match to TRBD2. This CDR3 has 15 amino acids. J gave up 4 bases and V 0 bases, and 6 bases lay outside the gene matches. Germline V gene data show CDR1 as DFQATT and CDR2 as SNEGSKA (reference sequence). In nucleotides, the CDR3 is TGCAGTGCTAGAGATCCCGGCGGGAGATACAATGAGCAGTTCTTC. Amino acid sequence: CSARDPGGRYNEQFF.

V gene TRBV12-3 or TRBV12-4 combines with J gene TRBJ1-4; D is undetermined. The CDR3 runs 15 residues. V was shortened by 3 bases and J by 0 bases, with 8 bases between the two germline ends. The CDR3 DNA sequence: TGTGCCAGCAGTTTCGAGGATGCAACTAATGAAAAACTGTTTTTT. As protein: CASSFEDATNEKLFF.

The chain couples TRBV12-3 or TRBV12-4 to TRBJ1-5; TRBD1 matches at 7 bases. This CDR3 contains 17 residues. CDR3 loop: CAAALQPEGARNQPQHF. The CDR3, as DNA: TGTGCAGCAGCACTTCAGCCGGAGGGGGCGCGAAATCAGCCCCAGCATTTT.

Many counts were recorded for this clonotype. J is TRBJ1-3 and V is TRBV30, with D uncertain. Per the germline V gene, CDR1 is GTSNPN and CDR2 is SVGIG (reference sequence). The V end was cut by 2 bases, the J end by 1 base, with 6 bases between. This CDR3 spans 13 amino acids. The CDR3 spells CAWSSGSGNTIYF. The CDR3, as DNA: TGTGCCTGGAGTTCAGGATCTGGAAACACCATATATTTT.

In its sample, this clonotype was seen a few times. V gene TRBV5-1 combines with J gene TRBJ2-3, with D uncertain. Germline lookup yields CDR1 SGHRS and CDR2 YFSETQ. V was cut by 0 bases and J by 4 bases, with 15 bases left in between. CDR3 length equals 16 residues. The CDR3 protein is CASSLAGPYQADTQYF. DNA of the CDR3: TGCGCCAGCAGCTTGGCCGGGCCATATCAGGCAGATACGCAGTATTTT. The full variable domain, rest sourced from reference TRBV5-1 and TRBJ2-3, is KAGVTQTPRYLIKTRGQQVTLSCSPISGHRSVSWYQQTPGQGLQFLFEYFSETQRNKGNFPGRFSGRQFSNSRSEMNVSTLELGDSALYLCASSLAGPYQADTQYFGPGTRLTVL.

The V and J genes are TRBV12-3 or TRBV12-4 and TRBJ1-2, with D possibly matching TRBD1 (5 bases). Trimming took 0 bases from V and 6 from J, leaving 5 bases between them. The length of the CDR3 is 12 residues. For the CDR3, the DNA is TGTGCCAGCAGTTTAGCGGGGCATGGCTACACCTTC. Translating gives CASSLAGHGYTF.

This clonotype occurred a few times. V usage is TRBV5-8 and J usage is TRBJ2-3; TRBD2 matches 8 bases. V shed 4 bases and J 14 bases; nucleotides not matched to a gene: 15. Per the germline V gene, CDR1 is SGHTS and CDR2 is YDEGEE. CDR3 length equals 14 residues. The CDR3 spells CASSATSAYPFPYF. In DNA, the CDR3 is TGTGCCAGCAGCGCGACTAGCGCATACCCCTTTCCGTATTTT. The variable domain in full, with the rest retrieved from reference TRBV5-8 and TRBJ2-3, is EAGVTQSPTHLIKTRGQQATLRCSPISGHTSVYWYQQALGLGLQFLLWYDEGEERNRGNFPPRFSGRQFPNYSSELNVNALELEDSALYLCASSATSAYPFPYFGPGTRLTVL.

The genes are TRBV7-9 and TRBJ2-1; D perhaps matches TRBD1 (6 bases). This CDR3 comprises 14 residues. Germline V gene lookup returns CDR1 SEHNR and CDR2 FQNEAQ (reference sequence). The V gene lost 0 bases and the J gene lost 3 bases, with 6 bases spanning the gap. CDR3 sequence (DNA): TGTGCCAGCAGCTTAGCGGACAGCTACAATGAGCAGTTCTTC. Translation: CASSLADSYNEQFF.

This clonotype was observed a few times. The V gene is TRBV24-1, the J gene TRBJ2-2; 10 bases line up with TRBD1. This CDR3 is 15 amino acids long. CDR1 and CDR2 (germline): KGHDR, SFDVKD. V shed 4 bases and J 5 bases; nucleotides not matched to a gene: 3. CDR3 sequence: CATSDPGQGTGELFF. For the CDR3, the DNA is TGTGCCACCAGTGACCCGGGACAGGGGACCGGGGAGCTGTTTTTT.

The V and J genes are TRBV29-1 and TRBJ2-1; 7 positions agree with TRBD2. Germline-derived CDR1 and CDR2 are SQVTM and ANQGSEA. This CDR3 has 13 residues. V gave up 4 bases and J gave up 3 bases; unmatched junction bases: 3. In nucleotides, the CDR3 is TGCAGCGTTGTTTCTAGCGGCTACAATGAGCAGTTCTTC. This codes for CSVVSSGYNEQFF.